A selection of T cell receptor beta chains follows, all from one sample in a study of blood T cell repertoires in COVID-19. Sequencing used immunoSEQ multiplex PCR; TCRdb keeps in-frame clones, though not all of them. Of around 200,000 clones listed, about 86% were seen once; the top ten hold roughly 2.9%. Sequencing was carried out using peripheral blood. These receptors originate from a man aged 45-65 years with active or convalescent COVID-19. Both conserved end residues are part of each CDR3. D genes are given only for firm matches. The size of a clone is reported for some rows only, either as once, few or many, or as a class for expanded clones.

j_gene: TRBJ2-7
v_gene: TRBV10-3
abundance: NA
d_gene: TRBD1
CDR3aa: CAIGDSPYEQYF
CDR3nt: TGTGCCATCGGGGACAGTCCCTACGAGCAGTACTTC

j_gene: TRBJ1-1
v_gene: TRBV12-3/TRBV12-4
abundance: NA
d_gene: NA
CDR3aa: CASGFMNTEAFF
CDR3nt: TGTGCCAGCGGCTTCATGAACACTGAAGCTTTCTTT

j_gene: TRBJ1-1
v_gene: TRBV5-6
abundance: NA
d_gene: NA
CDR3aa: CASSLAGQFGAEAFF
CDR3nt: TGTGCCAGCAGCTTAGCGGGTCAATTCGGCGCTGAAGCTTTCTTT

j_gene: TRBJ2-5
v_gene: TRBV5-4
abundance: NA
d_gene: TRBD2
CDR3aa: CASSFASGGGETQYF
CDR3nt: TGTGCCAGCAGTTTCGCAAGCGGGGGAGGGGAGACCCAGTACTTC

j_gene: TRBJ1-1
v_gene: TRBV30
abundance: NA
d_gene: NA
CDR3aa: CAWSPRVNTEAFF
CDR3nt: TGTGCCTGGAGTCCACGGGTGAACACTGAAGCTTTCTTT

j_gene: TRBJ1-2
v_gene: TRBV30
abundance: NA
d_gene: TRBD1
CDR3aa: CAWSPFDRGLAGYTF
CDR3nt: TGTGCCTGGAGTCCATTTGACAGGGGGTTAGCTGGCTACACCTTC

j_gene: TRBJ2-4
v_gene: TRBV5-6
abundance: NA
d_gene: TRBD1
CDR3aa: CASSDTLQGVTKNIQYF
CDR3nt: TGTGCCAGCAGCGACACACTTCAGGGGGTGACCAAAAACATTCAGTACTTC

j_gene: TRBJ2-5
v_gene: TRBV12-5
abundance: few
d_gene: TRBD2
CDR3aa: CASANSGGAQETQYF
CDR3nt: TGTGCTAGTGCTAACTCCGGGGGGGCCCAAGAGACCCAGTACTTC

j_gene: TRBJ2-7
v_gene: TRBV5-1
abundance: NA
d_gene: TRBD2
CDR3aa: CASSLVTGGGEQYF
CDR3nt: TGCGCCAGCAGCTTGGTAACGGGAGGAGGTGAGCAGTACTTC

j_gene: TRBJ1-1
v_gene: TRBV18
abundance: few
d_gene: NA
CDR3aa: CASSPRPGTQYTEAFF
CDR3nt: TGTGCCAGCTCACCCCGGCCCGGGACACAGTACACTGAAGCTTTCTTT

j_gene: TRBJ2-2
v_gene: TRBV15
abundance: NA
d_gene: TRBD1
CDR3aa: CATLGTGLNTGELFF
CDR3nt: TGTGCCACCCTCGGGACAGGGCTGAACACCGGGGAGCTGTTTTTT

j_gene: TRBJ2-7
v_gene: TRBV7-9
abundance: NA
d_gene: TRBD2
CDR3aa: CASSLWGLAGGSSYEQYF
CDR3nt: TGTGCCAGCAGCTTGTGGGGACTAGCGGGAGGTAGCTCCTACGAGCAGTACTTC

j_gene: TRBJ1-5
v_gene: TRBV12-1
abundance: NA
d_gene: NA
CDR3aa: CASSFHVSDHSNQPQHF
CDR3nt: TGTGCCAGCAGCTTTCACGTCAGCGACCATAGCAATCAGCCCCAGCATTTT

j_gene: TRBJ2-1
v_gene: TRBV18
abundance: few
d_gene: NA
CDR3aa: CASSLETYNEQFF
CDR3nt: TGTGCCAGCTCACTTGAGACCTACAATGAGCAGTTCTTC

j_gene: TRBJ2-2
v_gene: TRBV4-1
abundance: once
d_gene: TRBD1
CDR3aa: CASSHTGGNTGELFF
CDR3nt: TGCGCCAGCAGCCACACAGGGGGTAACACCGGGGAGCTGTTTTTT

j_gene: TRBJ2-7
v_gene: TRBV15
abundance: NA
d_gene: TRBD1
CDR3aa: CATSRHQGEGSYEQYF
CDR3nt: TGTGCCACCAGCAGACACCAGGGGGAAGGCTCCTACGAGCAGTACTTC

j_gene: TRBJ1-2
v_gene: TRBV27
abundance: once
d_gene: NA
CDR3aa: CASSPAGWQAINYGYTF
CDR3nt: TGTGCCAGCAGTCCTGCGGGTTGGCAGGCGATAAACTATGGCTACACCTTC